The subject of this entry is one T cell receptor beta chain. Its antigen is currently not known. No base quality information exists; no much larger clone differs at one position. This sample was taken from a study of T cells in Graves' hyperthyroidism and ophthalmopathy (dated by TCRdb to between 2018 and 2021). Regarding the study in general: Peripheral blood samples were taken at the time of initial diagnosis, prior to any treatment. TCR V-J signatures able to tell the groups apart were searched for in a discovery cohort of some 100 patients, of whom about 40 had Graves' ophthalmopathy and roughly 59 had stable Graves' hyperthyroidism. Prospective prediction of ophthalmopathy was tested in an independent validation cohort of approximately 19 hyperthyroidism patients and 15 to 17 patients who later progressed to ophthalmopathy. The roughly 91 discovery patients were randomly divided into training and test sets at a 7:3 ratio. In several Graves' hyperthyroidism patients, the study also compared T-cell repertoires from thyroid tissue with T-cell repertoires from blood. After blood sampling, hyperthyroidism patients were treated with methimazole at a starting dose of 30 mg daily, and ophthalmopathy patients were treated with high-dose intravenous methylprednisolone. The paper reports TCR Vbeta CDR3 sequencing of some 140 peripheral blood samples: approximately 41 ophthalmopathy, approximately 74 hyperthyroidism and roughly 17 progressor patients.

From its cysteine to its phenylalanine, the CDR3 spans 14 amino acids. Just the 42-base CDR3 DNA is kept, in frame starting at base 1. Trimming removed 2 bases from V and 3 bases from J, leaving 10 bases between the germline ends. CDR1 and CDR2 were assigned from the germline V gene (reference sequence) as LNHDA and SQIVND. Overall study outcomes, separate from this receptor: In validation, the model predicted progression to ophthalmopathy a median of about 6 months before onset, with over 60% sensitivity and roughly 77% specificity. In cross-validation, a model built on a 13 V-J signature told ophthalmopathy apart from stable hyperthyroidism with approximately 91% sensitivity and approximately 81% specificity, and in testing the same model reached 80%/75%. Most expanded thyroid clonotypes (frequency above 0.001) were also detected in blood, suggesting blood repertoires may reflect thyroid immune responses. No statistical method was used to set the sample size in advance, and investigators knew the group allocation.

Amplification of TCR beta CDR3 regions was carried out from RNA transcripts. For the first round of RT-PCR on the TCR CDR3, the HTBI primer set was used together with the Qiagen OneStep RT-PCR kit. The libraries were constructed in a second round of multiplex PCR and then size-selected and purified. The libraries were sequenced on an Illumina HiSeq2000 using paired-end 100 bp reads. The study's processing was this. SOAPnuke was used to process the raw data, throwing out any read that contained adapters or uncalled bases, had a mean Phred below 15, or lacked an exact constant-primer or identifier match. COPE v1.2.5 was used to merge the high-quality paired reads, and each unique nucleotide sequence was defined as a clonotype. Clonotypes were aligned to IMGT TRBV, TRBD and TRBJ reference segments using MiTCR v1.1. The analysis included only V-J combinations with a frequency above 0.0001, which together covered about 99% of the repertoires. A TCS score was defined as the ratio between F50 (clonal expansion) and ExV (chaos), using BLOSUM62-based TCRdist between CDR3 peptides within each V-J. Welch's t-statistics and random forest reduced 500 to 650 V-J features to about 13, which were used in a naive Bayes classifier (R e1071). Thyroid-blood repertoire similarity was quantified with the Morisita-Horn index. TCRdb handled the public reads itself, with Q25 trimming in fastp and clone calling in MiXCR, and kept productive beta chains. A single entry per CDR3 protein holds the most common genes and DNA from its merged rows. TCRdb, not the authors, supplied the V and J calls. The sample table lists about 840,000 distinct CDR3 sequences, about two fifths of them with a count of one. The top ten constitute about 9% of the sample.

A patient counted as having stable Graves' hyperthyroidism if no progression to ophthalmopathy occurred over 18 months of follow-up. Hyperthyroidism patients were newly diagnosed, with disease duration under 2 months, and aged 18 to 65 years. Patients with uncontrolled infections, other autoimmune diseases, pregnancy or lactation were excluded. Clinical symptoms, serum thyroxine and TRAb, thyroid ultrasound, and orbital computed tomography formed the basis for the diagnoses. Ficoll-Paque density gradient centrifugation was used to isolate PBMCs from 8.5 to 10 ml of fresh peripheral blood. Total RNA was extracted using Trizol reagent, and RNA quality was assessed on an Agilent 2100 Bioanalyzer.

Sample: blood. The TCR was taken from a man younger than 35 with Graves' hyperthyroidism. This chain joins TRBV19 to TRBJ1-1, with a tentative D gene TRBD1 over 6 matching bases. DNA sequence: TGTGCCAGTAGTATAACAGGGAGGCACACTGAAGCTTTCTTT. It translates to CASSITGRHTEAFF.